Below, 20 T cell receptor beta chains from the same sample are listed, as sequenced in a study of read filtering for tumor transcriptome and immune sequencing. Molecular barcoded adaptors covering alpha/delta and beta/gamma chains were used on about 390 ng RNA. TCRdb redid the calling of the reads with MiXCR, one entry per CDR3 protein. The sample has more than 100,000 distinct CDR3 sequences; over 10% are singletons. The sequencing input was a population of CD138-negative cells sorted from bone marrow. Receptors were obtained from a donor aged 40 or over with multiple myeloma.

This clonotype was observed many times. V usage is TRBV30 and J usage is TRBJ2-1; the match to TRBD2 covers 7 bases. The CDR3 is 14 amino acids. V lost 4 bases and J lost 1; bases outside the gene matches: 4. CDR1 is GTSNPN and CDR2 is SVGIG in the germline V gene (reference sequence). The CDR3 sequence: CAWTSGVSYNEQFF. The CDR3 DNA is TGTGCCTGGACTAGCGGAGTTTCCTACAATGAGCAGTTCTTC.

The chain uses TRBV25-1 and TRBJ2-7; D is possibly TRBD1 or TRBD2 (6 bases each). Between the trimmed V and J ends, which lost 4 bases and 6 bases, there was a span of 7 bases. Per the germline V gene, CDR1 is MGHDK and CDR2 is SYGVNS. The length of the CDR3 is 11 residues. DNA of the CDR3: TGTGCCAGCAGTGGGGGGGCCGAGCAGTACTTC. The encoded protein is CASSGGAEQYF.

As for this clonotype: As the CDR3 is not closed by the conserved phenylalanine or tryptophan, this likely results from a read error. This chain joins TRBV30 and TRBJ1-2; 8 nucleotides line up with TRBD1. Germline V gene data show CDR1 as GTSNPN and CDR2 as SVGIG (reference sequence). V gave up 0 bases and J gave up 2 bases; unmatched junction bases: 2. CDR3 length equals 14 residues. The CDR3 DNA reads TGTGCCTGGAGTGTATCAGGGGGCAACTATGGCTACACCCTC. Translation: CAWSVSGGNYGYTL.

Comments on this clonotype: This may be a read error: a much more frequent sequence differs by one nucleotide. The chain employs TRBV19 and TRBJ2-7, with D perhaps TRBD1 (6 bases). There are 15 residues in the CDR3. The germline V and J ends were trimmed by 3 bases and 4 bases, with 16 bases remaining between them. Germline CDR1 is LNHDA and CDR2 is SQIVND (reference sequence). CDR3 region: CASSITVRGPYEQYF. CDR3 bases: TGTGCCAGTAGTATCACCGTCAGGGGACCGTACGAGCAGTACTTC.

Comment on this clonotype: Likely a read error: the CDR3 ends without its conserved phenylalanine or tryptophan. The chain carries TRBV6-1 and TRBJ2-1; D unresolved. The CDR3 length is 11 residues. V lost 10 bases and J 6 bases, leaving 10 bases between the germline ends. CDR1 is MNHNS, CDR2 SASEGT, per germline. CDR3 DNA: TGTGCCACCCGGACCCGCAATGAGCAGTTCCTC. As protein: CATRTRNEQFL.

The chain carries TRBV12-3 or TRBV12-4 and TRBJ2-7; 7 nucleotides align to TRBD1. CDR3 size: 14 residues. J was trimmed by 5 bases and V by 6 bases; bases with no gene match: 10. The CDR3 DNA reads TGTGCCAGCAGAAAATTGGGACAGTCCAACGAGCAGTACTTC. This translates into CASRKLGQSNEQYF.

In its sample, this clonotype was seen many times. CDR3 nucleotide sequence: TGTGCCAGCAGCGCGTCGGATACGCAGTATTTT. Encoded protein: CASSASDTQYF. This chain joins TRBV7-2 and TRBJ2-3, with D unresolved. Trimming cost V 5 bases and J 6 bases, with 6 bases left between them. There are 11 residues in the CDR3. Germline V gene data show CDR1 as SGHTA and CDR2 as FQGNSA.

This clonotype was detected many times. CDR3 coding DNA: TGCAGTGCTAGACCCAGCGGGGTAACCTACGAGCAGTACTTC. This encodes CSARPSGVTYEQYF. The chain couples TRBV20-1 to TRBJ2-7; 7 bases align to TRBD2. The V and J ends lost 2 bases and 2 bases, in that order; junction bases with no gene match: 6. Germline values: CDR1 DFQATT, CDR2 SNEGSKA (reference sequence). There are 14 residues in the CDR3.

Ten or more counts support this clonotype. The V and J genes are TRBV5-6 and TRBJ2-1, with 8 bases identical to TRBD2. Per germline, CDR1 SGHDT and CDR2 YYEEEE. CDR3 length equals 16 residues. J lost 0 bases, V lost 0 bases, and 2 bases had no gene match. The CDR3 DNA reads TGTGCCAGCAGCTTGGTAAGCGGGAGCTCCTACAATGAGCAGTTCTTC. Its protein is CASSLVSGSSYNEQFF.

This clonotype has just a few counts. The chain couples TRBV9 to TRBJ2-3, with D unclear. Germline V gives CDR1 SGDLS, CDR2 YYNGEE. The V end lost 4 bases, the J end lost 4 bases, and 16 bases lay between the germline ends. The CDR3 is made up of 15 amino acids. This chain's CDR3 is CASSLTSFGADTQYF. CDR3 DNA: TGTGCCAGCAGCCTAACAAGCTTCGGCGCAGATACGCAGTATTTT.

This clonotype has a count of ten or more. The chain couples TRBV4-1 to TRBJ2-7; D not resolved. Per germline, CDR1 MGHRA and CDR2 YSYEKL. Trimming took off 1 base at V and 4 bases at J, with 14 bases between the two ends. This CDR3 region has 15 residues. CDR3 residues: CASSQGFSISYEQYF. The CDR3 region has the DNA TGCGCCAGCAGCCAAGGATTTAGTATTTCGTACGAGCAGTACTTC.

The chain employs TRBV10-3 and TRBJ2-1; TRBD2 aligns across 10 bases. V dropped 4 bases and J dropped 9; count of bases not matched to a gene: 9. Germline CDR1 and CDR2: ENHRY and SYGVKD. This CDR3 spans 15 amino acids. CDR3 DNA: TGTGCCATCAGTGGGACTAGCGGTTCCGAGGGTGAGCAGTTCTTC. Protein sequence: CAISGTSGSEGEQFF.

This clonotype was seen ten or more times. The rearrangement links TRBV12-3 or TRBV12-4 to TRBJ2-1; 12 bases are shared with TRBD2. Losses at the gene ends were 6 bases for V and 8 bases for J; bases not matched to a gene: 8. CDR3 size: 15 residues. The CDR3, as DNA: TGTGCCAGCAGGCCGACTAGCGGGAGCATCCATGAGCAGTTCTTC. Translated, it gives CASRPTSGSIHEQFF.

There are many counts of this clonotype. V and J are TRBV7-3 and TRBJ2-1, with 7 bases matching TRBD2. Trimming removed 2 bases from V and 10 bases from J; junction bases left unmatched: 8. The germline V gene encodes CDR1 SGHTA and CDR2 FQGTGA. CDR3 length: 14 residues. The CDR3 region has the DNA TGTGCCAGCAGCTTATTAGGTGGGAGGGACGAGCAGTTCTTC. Encoded protein: CASSLLGGRDEQFF.

This clonotype was recorded at least ten times. The chain is built from TRBV7-9 and TRBJ2-1; no reliable D call. Trimming cost V 5 bases and J 7 bases, with 6 bases left between them. Germline lookup yields CDR1 SEHNR and CDR2 FQNEAQ (reference sequence). This CDR3 is 11 amino acids long. CDR3 coding DNA: TGTGCCAGCAGCATAGGGAATGAGCAGTTCTTC. Protein sequence: CASSIGNEQFF.

This clonotype was counted only a few times. This could be a read error, since a much larger clone is one nucleotide away. It is likely a read error, because the conserved phenylalanine at the end of the CDR3 is missing. This sequence joins TRBV7-9 and TRBJ2-7; 13 bases match TRBD2. V gave up 5 bases and J gave up 2 bases; unmatched junction bases: 3. The CDR3 contains 15 residues. Per the germline V gene, CDR1 is SEHNR and CDR2 is FQNEAQ (reference sequence). The CDR3 reads CASSGGLAGPYEQYS. The CDR3 coding sequence is TGTGCCAGCAGCGGGGGACTAGCGGGGCCCTACGAGCAGTACTCC.

As regards this clonotype: This likely came from a read error, as a far larger clone is one base away. V gene TRBV5-6 combines with J gene TRBJ2-1, with 8 nucleotides matching TRBD2. The V segment lost 4 bases and the J segment 0 bases; nucleotides outside the gene matches: 12. This CDR3 spans 18 amino acids. Germline lookup yields CDR1 SGHDT and CDR2 YYEEEE. The CDR3 sequence: CASSRGPAGESSYNEQFF. The CDR3 DNA reads as TGTGCCAGCAGCCGGGGACCAGCGGGAGAGAGCTCCTACAATGAGCAGTTCTTC.

On this clonotype itself: A much larger clone sits a single nucleotide away, making a read error possible. The chain has TRBV7-9 and TRBJ2-1; 10 positions match TRBD2. CDR1 is SEHNR and CDR2 is FQNEAQ in the germline V gene (reference sequence). The CDR3 length is 16 residues. The CDR3 reads CASSLLAGAPENEQLF. CDR3 DNA sequence: TGTGCCAGCAGCTTGCTAGCGGGAGCCCCGGAGAATGAGCAGCTCTTC.

J is TRBJ2-1 and V is TRBV7-9, with unresolved D. CDR3 size: 15 residues. Germline CDR1 is SEHNR and CDR2 is FQNEAQ (reference sequence). V lost 1 base to trimming and J lost 3 bases, with 10 bases between them. DNA of the CDR3: TGTGCCAGCAGCTTAGGGGCTGCGATCTACAATGAGCAGTTCTTC. Translated, it gives CASSLGAAIYNEQFF.

This clonotype showed up many times. The chain couples TRBV29-1 to TRBJ1-1; D call uncertain. Trimming took off 7 bases at V and 0 bases at J, with 12 bases between the two ends. This CDR3 is built from 13 residues. The germline CDR1 and CDR2 sequences are SQVTM and ANQGSEA. DNA of the CDR3: TGCAGCGCCGCGATTGGGATGAACACTGAAGCTTTCTTT. It translates to CSAAIGMNTEAFF.